This T cell receptor beta chain was captured by sequencing in a study of Graves' ophthalmopathy and Graves' hyperthyroidism. Across the whole study: Ophthalmopathy absent within 18 months of follow-up marked hyperthyroidism as stable.

Note on this clonotype: A read error may account for a junction end that differs from germline.

As the template, RNA transcripts were used to amplify TCR beta CDR3 regions. HTBI-primed RT-PCR formed the first round, and a multiplex PCR formed the second. One entry per CDR3 protein results from TCRdb running MiXCR on the multiplex PCR reads. The table has roughly 600,000 distinct CDR3 sequences, about 35% seen once. The CDR3 extends over 15 amino acids. CDR1 is SGHAT, CDR2 FQNNGV, per germline. Additional autoimmune diseases, uncontrolled infections, pregnancy or lactation disqualified patients. Sequenced sample: peripheral blood or thyroid tissue (not recorded which). The chain joins TRBV11-2 to TRBJ2-7; 8 nucleotides match TRBD2. The sequence was collected from an adult man with Graves' hyperthyroidism. The CDR3 DNA is TGTGCCAGCAGCTTAGGTCTAGCGGGCTCCTACGGGCAGTACTTC. Translating it yields CASSLGLAGSYGQYF.